Below, one TCR beta chain is given with its context. These data belong to a study of chemoradiotherapy in HPV16-positive cancers. Study-wide context: Candidate HPV-specific clones and shared TCR motifs came from two HPV16-positive patients.

Measured with immunoSEQ multiplex PCR; TCRdb has only the in-frame clones, and not every one. The sample carries tens of thousands of clones, over 85% recorded once. Looked up from germline, CDR1 is MNHNS and CDR2 is SASEGT. The CDR3 sequence is 13 residues long. Trimming shortened V by 8 bases and J by 0 bases, and 10 bases separated the two germline ends. The chain links TRBV6-1 to TRBJ1-2; D unresolved. The starting material was blood, obtained from a patient who underwent chemoradiotherapy. The sequence was collected from a human donor with HPV-associated anogenital cancer. CDR3 in DNA: TGTGCCAGCCTCCTTAGTTCTAACTATGGCTACACCTTC. The encoded protein is CASLLSSNYGYTF.